Shown below are 12 T cell receptor delta chains from a single sample sequenced in a study of human gamma delta and Vdelta1 T cells. TCRdb made new clone calls on the PCR reads using CATT. The table has 6,000 to 6,500 delta-chain clones, roughly a tenth seen once. The sequenced sample consisted of naive CD27+ Vdelta1 gamma-delta T cells from blood. These receptor sequences come from a human donor in good health.

In the case of this clone: The protein recorded in TCRdb matches a much larger clone and deviates from this DNA's translation at residue 6, suggesting a read error; the protein here is obtained by translating the DNA. The chain joins TRDV2 to TRDJ1; 7 nucleotides agree with TRDD3. Germline V gene lookup returns CDR1 GEAIGNYY and CDR2 EKD. The CDR3 is 17 amino acids. V gave up 0 bases and J gave up 0 bases; unmatched junction bases: 9. CDR3 coding DNA: TGTGCCTGTGACACCGAGGGGGGGATGGTGTACACCGATAAACTCATCTTT. Its protein product is CACDTEGGMVYTDKLIF.

This clone was detected only a few times. It differs at one base from a far larger clone, so likely a read error. The chain links TRDV2 to TRDJ3; tentative D call: TRDD3 (5 bases). Germline CDR1 reads GEAIGNYY; CDR2 reads EKD. This CDR3 contains 16 residues. In DNA, the CDR3 is TGTGCCTGTGCTAGTCGGGGTACCTGGGACACCCGACAGATATTTTTC. Protein sequence: CACASRGTWDTRQIFF.

Only one count was recorded for this clone. The J gene is TRDJ1, the V gene TRDV1; 9 nucleotides align to TRDD3. The V and J ends lost 5 bases and 0 bases, in that order; junction bases with no gene match: 28. This CDR3 region has 23 residues. The V gene's germline CDR1 is TSWWSYY and CDR2 QGS. For the CDR3, the DNA is TGTGCTCTTGGGCCTCTCCCTCTTCCGCGCTCCCCCACTGGGGGACCGTACACCGATAAACTCATCTTT. Translation gives CALGPLPLPRSPTGGPYTDKLIF.

By sample share, this clone is large. Within the sample, other DNA sequences also encode this same CDR3. V is TRDV1 and J is TRDJ1, with D maybe TRDD2 (5 bases). The CDR3 is 19 amino acids. Germline lookup yields CDR1 TSWWSYY and CDR2 QGS. Trimming took 2 bases from V and 5 from J, leaving 27 bases between them. CDR3 protein: CALGEKRGFPRRRVDKLIF. CDR3 sequence (DNA): TGTGCTCTTGGGGAAAAGCGGGGCTTCCCCAGAAGACGCGTAGATAAACTCATCTTT.

This clone was observed a single time. The V gene is TRDV1, the J gene TRDJ1; 11 positions agree with TRDD3. The CDR3 covers 20 residues. Trimming took 0 bases from V and 4 from J; bases not matched to a gene: 16. Germline CDR1 reads TSWWSYY; CDR2 reads QGS. CDR3 sequence reads: CALGELSPLLGDNPLDKLIF. CDR3 coding DNA: TGTGCTCTTGGGGAACTATCTCCATTACTGGGGGATAATCCCCTCGATAAACTCATCTTT.

Of note for this clone: The TCRdb protein, from a much larger clone, departs from this DNA's translation at residue 9, likely by read error; the protein shown derives from the DNA. This chain joins TRDV1 and TRDJ1; D unresolved. The germline V gene encodes CDR1 TSWWSYY and CDR2 QGS. This CDR3 is built from 14 residues. For the CDR3, the DNA is TGTGCTCTTGGAGAACGGACTTACGCCGATAAACTCATCTTT. It codes for CALGERTYADKLIF.

Concerning this clone itself: A far larger clone is one base from this, pointing to a likely read error. The V call is TRDV1, the J call TRDJ1, with a weak D call TRDD3 (5 bases). This CDR3 region has 14 residues. The germline V gene has CDR1 TSWWSYY and CDR2 QGS. Trimming left V 1 base short and J 2 bases short, with 8 bases between. The CDR3 here is CALGERGQTDKLIF. For the CDR3, the DNA is TGTGCTCTTGGGGAACGGGGACAAACCGATAAACTCATCTTT.

A word on this clone: A read error may explain this, as a much larger clone is one base away. V is TRDV1 and J is TRDJ1, with TRDD3 matching over 10 bases. CDR1 and CDR2 from the germline V gene are TSWWSYY and QGS. With 1 base clipped from V and 0 bases from J, the junction kept 38 bases outside the gene matches. This CDR3 has 28 residues. In DNA form, the CDR3 reads TGTGCTCTTGGGGAACCAAAGTCACGGAGAATTTTCAATACGGGGATGGGGGGATACGCCCCTCACACCGATAAACTCATCTTT. Protein: CALGEPKSRRIFNTGMGGYAPHTDKLIF.

This clone was seen a handful of times. This may stem from a read error, because a much larger clone lies one nucleotide away. V and J are TRDV1 and TRDJ1, with TRDD2 matching over 8 bases. The CDR3 extends over 22 amino acids. Germline CDR1 is TSWWSYY and CDR2 is QGS. With V trimmed by 4 bases and J by 0 bases, 25 bases remained unmatched. This CDR3 is CALGVRLPTLGASPLYTDKLIF. CDR3 bases: TGTGCTCTTGGGGTACGACTTCCTACGCTCGGCGCGAGCCCCCTGTACACCGATAAACTCATCTTT.

With regard to this clone: It differs at one base from a far larger clone, so likely a read error. This chain joins TRDV1 and TRDJ1; the D gene is possibly TRDD3 (5 bases). V was shortened by 5 bases and J by 0 bases, with 34 bases between the two germline ends. The CDR3 has 22 residues. Per the germline V gene, CDR1 is TSWWSYY and CDR2 is QGS. The CDR3 loop reads CALGCRTGLWSGNQGDTDKLIF. Here the CDR3 DNA reads TGTGCTCTTGGGTGCCGTACCGGCCTCTGGTCGGGTAACCAGGGGGACACCGATAAACTCATCTTT.

This clone has only a few counts. TCRdb lists the protein of a much larger clone for this DNA, which differs at residue 5, so this is likely a read error; the protein given here is translated from the DNA itself. The chain employs TRDV1 and TRDJ1, with D unresolved. Germline-derived CDR1 and CDR2 are TSWWSYY and QGS. CDR3 size: 16 residues. The CDR3 here is CALGKLAPDYTDKLIF. As DNA, the CDR3 is TGTGCTCTTGGGAAACTAGCCCCCGACTACACCGATAAACTCATCTTT.

This chain joins TRDV1 and TRDJ1; TRDD3 matches 8 bases. Germline V gene lookup returns CDR1 TSWWSYY and CDR2 QGS. V lost 5 bases to trimming and J lost 5 bases; unmatched junction nucleotides: 10. The CDR3 has 15 residues. CDR3 sequence reads: CALGPSRLGVDKLIF. CDR3 coding DNA: TGTGCTCTTGGGCCTTCCCGACTGGGGGTAGATAAACTCATCTTT.